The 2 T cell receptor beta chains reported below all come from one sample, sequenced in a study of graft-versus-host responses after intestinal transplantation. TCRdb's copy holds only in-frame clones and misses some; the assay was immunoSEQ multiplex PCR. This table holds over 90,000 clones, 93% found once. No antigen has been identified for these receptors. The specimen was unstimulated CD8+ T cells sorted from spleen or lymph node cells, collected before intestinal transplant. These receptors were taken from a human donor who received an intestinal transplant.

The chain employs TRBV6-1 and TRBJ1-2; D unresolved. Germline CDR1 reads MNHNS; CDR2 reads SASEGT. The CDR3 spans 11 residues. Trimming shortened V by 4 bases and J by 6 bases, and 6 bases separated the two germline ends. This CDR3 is CASSGVDGYTF. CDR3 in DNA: TGTGCCAGCAGTGGAGTGGATGGCTACACCTTC.

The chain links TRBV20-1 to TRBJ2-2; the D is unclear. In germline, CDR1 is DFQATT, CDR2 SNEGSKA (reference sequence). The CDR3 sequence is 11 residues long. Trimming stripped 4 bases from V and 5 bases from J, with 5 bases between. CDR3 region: CSATFTGELFF. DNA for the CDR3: TGCAGTGCTACGTTTACCGGGGAGCTGTTTTTT.